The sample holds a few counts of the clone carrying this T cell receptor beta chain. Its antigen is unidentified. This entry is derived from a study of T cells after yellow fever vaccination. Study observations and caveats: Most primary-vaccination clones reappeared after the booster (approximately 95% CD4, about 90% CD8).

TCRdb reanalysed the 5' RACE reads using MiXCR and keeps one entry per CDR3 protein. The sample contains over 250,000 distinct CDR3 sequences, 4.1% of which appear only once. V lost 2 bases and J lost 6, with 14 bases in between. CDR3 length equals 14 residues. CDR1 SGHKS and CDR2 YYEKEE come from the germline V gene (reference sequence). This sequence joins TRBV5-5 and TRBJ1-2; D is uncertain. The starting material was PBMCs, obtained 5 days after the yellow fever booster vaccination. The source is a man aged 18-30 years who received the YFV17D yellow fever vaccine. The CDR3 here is CASSFTDSFNGYTF. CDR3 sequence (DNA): TGTGCCAGCAGCTTTACCGACTCGTTTAATGGCTACACCTTC.